The TCR beta chain described here comes from a study of CD8 T cells in Susac syndrome. Study-wide results and caveats: Clonal expansion was missing from Susac syndrome CD4+ T cell repertoires.

RNA amounts of roughly 0.5 to 1 ug underwent reverse transcription with random hexamers. MiXCR was run by TCRdb on the immunoSEQ multiplex PCR reads, yielding one entry per CDR3 protein. This repertoire shows 150,000 to 200,000 distinct CDR3 sequences, just under 95% found once; its top ten account for around 0.095%. Concerning this clonotype itself: Its antigen remains unidentified.

Sequences were obtained from CD4+ T cells from PBMCs. The source is a human donor with Susac syndrome.

CDR3 sequence (DNA): TGTGCCAGCAGTTCCCCGGGACAGGGGAGGGAGACCCAGTACTTC. Translation gives CASSSPGQGRETQYF. The J gene is TRBJ2-5, the V gene TRBV6-6, with TRBD1 identical over 10 bases. From germline, CDR1 is MNHNY and CDR2 SVGAGI (reference sequence). V dropped 4 bases and J dropped 5; count of bases not matched to a gene: 7. The CDR3 runs 15 residues.